The entry below describes one T cell receptor gamma chain. Its antigen has not been determined. A far more abundant clone sits one base away, making this likely a read error. This entry comes from a study of gammadelta T cells in human blood (dated by TCRdb to the early 2020s). Broader findings and caveats from the paper: The study reported that microbial exposure appeared to drive polyclonal expansion of innate gamma-delta T cells immediately after birth.

V is cut back by 4 bases and J by 10 bases, with 10 bases in the junction unmatched. CDR1 and CDR2, per the germline V gene, are VINAFY and YDVSNSKD. Including the terminal cysteine and phenylalanine, the CDR3 comprises 12 residues. Only the CDR3 portion is preserved as DNA: 36 bases, with reading frame beginning at the first base. To prepare the library, RT-PCR was applied. Sequenced using an Illumina MiSeq. For TCRdb, the public reads were processed anew by CATT, and duplicate DNA sequences were folded into one row. The sample table shows around 200 gamma-chain clones, and 5.5% to 6.5% are seen once. Jointly, the top ten make up about 46% of the sample.

Rearrangement joined TRGV5 to TRGJ1 or TRGJ2. The receptor was isolated from a human donor. The sequencing input was non-Vgamma9Vdelta2 gamma-delta T cells from infant blood. CDR3 loop: CATWEDREKKLF. Here is the DNA: TGTGCCACCTGGGAGGACCGGGAGAAGAAACTCTTT.